The entry below describes one TCR beta chain. No cognate antigen has been identified for it. Base qualities are not provided; no much larger clone lies one nucleotide away. These data are taken from a study of cytomegalovirus exposure and HLA in healthy donors (TCRdb year 2017). The study in broad terms: An earlier analysis of several hundred of the donors reported 276 Gb of sequence data and around 100 million unique TCR beta sequences obtained from around 170 million T cells. About 300 gigabases of sequencing data and around 80 million unique TCR sequences made up an early release that covered several hundred HLA-typed donors. The genetic ancestry cluster associated with self-reported Caucasian donors included about four fifths of the roughly 390 genotyped donors. The aim of the study was to test whether cataloging public T cell receptors could identify signatures of past pathogen exposure. Using immunosequencing, the study profiled T cell repertoires from some 670 subjects and related those repertoires to cytomegalovirus serostatus. Along with the approximately 620-subject first cohort, a separate validation cohort of 120 different subjects was used. To predict cytomegalovirus infection status, the study brought together high-throughput TCR immunosequencing, statistical association of individual TCRs with disease status, and machine learning. To study patterns of TCR occurrence, a later analysis re-analyzed previously published TCR beta repertoires from 550 to 800 donors and added high-resolution HLA genotyping. Rather than using new phenotypic data, the later analysis identified candidate immune exposures from TCR beta sequences and from how often those sequences occurred across donors. An earlier analysis of about 600 of the donors used high-throughput TCR beta sequencing to judge whether each TCR beta V gene segment behaved as functional or pseudogenic. Donor age, sex, ethnicity and CMV serostatus were collected together with the repertoire data. In a later genetic analysis, genome-wide SNP genotypes for about 55% of the 666 donors were used, and that subset was treated as a discovery cohort. All discovery cohort repertoires had been generated using a single sequencing platform. HLA typing covered class I and class II loci at four-digit resolution. The number of donors typed differed by locus, with about 629-630 for A, B, C, DRB1 and DQB1, 522 for DQA1, some 570 for DPA1, and approximately 470 for DPB1. Because of strong linkage in the cohort, a handful of DR-DQ haplotypes were treated as single units for association and clustering. Among roughly 400 genotyped donors of the cohort, an average of roughly 230,000 unique TCR beta nucleotide sequences was sequenced per donor, of which 15% to 20% were non-productive. Results the study describes overall, beyond this receptor: In an earlier analysis of several hundred of the donors, most TCR beta V segments were observed in productive rearrangements about 87% or about 30% of the time, broadly matching IMGT annotations. A later analysis found that HLA-associated TCR beta chains were more clonally expanded and had lower generation probabilities than equally common non-associated chains. This cohort had only TCR beta chains sequenced, and the lack of alpha or paired-chain data limited which features could be detected. Presence/absence analyses assumed roughly uniform sequencing depth across donors, an assumption that may not hold. Across donors, most TCR sequences were observed very rarely, whereas some public TCRs were present in many individuals. A total of 150 to 200 TCR beta chains were listed by the study as associated with cytomegalovirus. Immune exposure information for the cohort was limited to CMV serostatus. Because counts were too low, approximately 15 rarely observed V segments, including chromosome 9 orphons, were excluded from the earlier analysis of several hundred of the donors. The 87-base-pair reads could not distinguish some IMGT-functional V segments, including TRBV6-2 and TRBV6-3, so those segments were excluded. Because HLA typing was unavailable for some donors at each locus, only the typed subset was used in association tests. Most CMV-associated TCR beta chains appeared to be HLA-restricted in a later analysis, and the HLA associations seemed to be driven largely by CMV exposure. A cluster of highly shared sequence variants was judged likely to be a technical artifact of the sequencing pipeline. In a later genetic analysis, a missense DCLRE1C variant was associated with V-gene and J-gene trimming of TCR beta chains, and the association was replicated in an independent cohort. Linkage disequilibrium might explain the correlated functional status among segregating V segments, but an unknown experimental factor could not be excluded. A later analysis reported that several top co-occurrence clusters appeared linked to parvovirus B19, influenza, CMV and Epstein-Barr virus. Specific HLA alleles were associated with 15,000 to 20,000 TCR beta sequences at a false discovery rate of 0.05 in a later analysis. Cytomegalovirus status was reported to be diagnosed by the classifier with high specificity and sensitivity in both the original and validation cohorts. The authors suggested that the approach could potentially be generalized to other disease states and immunological phenotypes. According to a later analysis, TCR association rates differed among HLA loci, with DRB1 alleles showing the most associated TCRs and HLA-C alleles showing the fewest. In vitro tests confirmed that a few of the cytomegalovirus-associated TCR beta chains recognize cytomegalovirus antigens. A further reported finding was that TCR beta sequences accurately predicted the HLA-A and HLA-B alleles for most subjects in the first cohort. Strong co-occurrence of HLA alleles, especially DR and DQ, made assigning TCR associations to individual alleles difficult. A later genetic analysis reported fewer N-insertions in productive TCRs among donors in an Asian-associated ancestry cluster than the roughly 700-donor mean.

In total, approximately 610 healthy bone marrow donors made up the cohort. At the time of sampling, every cohort member was nominally healthy, though immune exposures that went unrecorded were likely present. The donor tested CMV seropositive and was one of the 289 seropositive cohort members. Every donor gave a peripheral blood sample, and the peripheral blood mononuclear cells from that sample were used for TCR beta sequencing. The Qiagen DNeasy Blood Extraction Kit was used to extract genomic DNA from the blood cell samples. V loses 6 bases of germline sequence and J loses 4 bases, and the interval between the two ends is 10 bases. From cysteine to phenylalanine, the CDR3 is 13 amino acids long. Here the CDR3 DNA is all that survives: 39 bases in frame from base 1. For CDR1 and CDR2, the germline V gene lists MNHEY and SVGAGI. Libraries were constructed by the immunoSEQ multiplex PCR assay. The multiplex PCR relied on a mix of 60 forward primers for TCR Vbeta segments and 13 reverse primers for TCR Jbeta segments. A multiplex PCR assay on genomic DNA amplified the CDR3 region of rearranged TCR beta genes. Amplified TCR beta libraries were sequenced as 87-base-pair reads on the Illumina HiSeq System. The paper's processing steps were these. In a later analysis, some 80 million unique TCR beta chains were counted across the roughly 670 repertoires, and roughly 10 million of these chains were shared by at least two donors. A nearest-neighbor algorithm error-corrected the raw reads and collapsed the reads into unique sequences, merging closely related sequences to remove PCR and sequencing errors. V, D and J gene segments were assigned by aligning CDR3 sequences to IMGT reference sequences. For a sequence to be retained, at least a six-nucleotide match to both a V gene segment and a J gene segment was required. A rearrangement was called productive if the CDR3 had no stop codons and remained in frame with V and J, and every other rearrangement was called non-productive. Following IMGT convention, CDR3 was defined as the stretch from the second conserved V-encoded cysteine to the conserved J-encoded phenylalanine. The earlier analysis of approximately 500 of the donors excluded sequences that lacked an unambiguous match to a single V gene segment. In an earlier analysis of 587 of the donors, a V segment was called functional when productive rearrangements were above 56.7%, and segregating when the standard deviation between donors exceeded 5%. To diagnose cytomegalovirus status from the catalog of TCR beta chain sequences, a statistical classification framework was built. In a later analysis, V and J genes were assigned by comparing TCR nucleotide sequences against IMGT/GENE-DB human TR gene sequences. Using the TCRdist pipeline, a later analysis assigned CDR3 sequences along with most-parsimonious VDJ recombination scenarios. In a later analysis, each TCR beta chain was defined by its CDR3 amino acid sequence together with its V-gene family, and reads lacking a unique V-gene family were excluded. To address suspected cross-contamination and a sequencing artifact, a later analysis removed over 500 highly shared, low-generation-probability nucleotide sequences. In a later analysis, a clonal expansion index for each public chain was calculated from normalized within-repertoire ranks of inferred template counts. In a later analysis, generation probabilities were computed using a VDJ recombination model fitted to out-of-frame rearrangements, and the results were checked against IGoR. In a later analysis, TCR-TCR, TCR-HLA and TCR-CMV co-occurrence was scored with hypergeometric tests, and a repertoire-size bias correction was applied to TCR pairs. False discovery rates were estimated in a later analysis by permuting HLA or CMV assignments 20 times. In a later analysis, co-occurring TCRs were grouped using DBSCAN, with TCRdist sequence similarity added in when clustering inside HLA-allele-positive subsets. Repertoires with fewer than 30,000 or more than 120,000 public chains were left out of co-occurrence clustering, as were about 5 repertoires with anomalous nucleotide sharing. The immuneACCESS repertoire file appears here via TCRdb, limited to in-frame rearrangements. These files lack a portion of the clones; in checked studies, under half of the deficit traces to unresolved V genes, and the cause of the others is not known. That table is the source of V, J and clone size, and D and trimming were worked out from the DNA. The table for this sample lists over 150,000 clones; 70% to 75% of them were counted only once. The top ten hold under 5% of the sample.

The sequencing input was PBMCs. This sequence was found in a man aged 25 to 45 in good health and CMV-seropositive. This receptor chain uses TRBV6-5 and TRBJ2-1, with the D segment identity uncertain. The CDR3 loop reads CASSPGRYNEQFF. The DNA sequence follows: TGTGCCAGCAGCCCAGGCAGGTACAATGAGCAGTTCTTC.